The 23 T cell receptor beta chains presented below share a single source sample, sequenced in a study of blood T cells in healthy people across ages. With a J-beta primer mix and a sample-barcoded 5' primer, a second PCR ran 7 to 11 cycles. TCRdb recomputed calls from the 5' RACE reads with MiXCR, one row per CDR3 protein. The sample carries under 2,000,000 distinct CDR3 sequences, 49% recorded once. Input material: blood. The receptors stem from a woman aged 40 to 50 in good health.

This clonotype was counted ten times or more. The rearrangement joins TRBV7-9 to TRBJ2-7; 10 nucleotides agree with TRBD1. This CDR3 is 14 amino acids long. V trimming: 4 bases; J trimming: 5 bases; junction bases outside the gene matches: 5. Looked up from germline, CDR1 is SEHNR and CDR2 is FQNEAQ (reference sequence). The CDR3 reads CASSYRQGANEQYF. CDR3 DNA: TGTGCCAGCAGCTATCGACAGGGGGCAAACGAGCAGTACTTC.

This clonotype was seen a handful of times. The rearrangement joins TRBV10-3 to TRBJ2-5, with TRBD1 identical over 9 bases. With 10 bases clipped from V and 6 bases from J, the junction kept 12 bases outside the gene matches. The CDR3 runs to 14 residues. Germline V gene lookup returns CDR1 ENHRY and CDR2 SYGVKD. The DNA of the CDR3 is TGTGCCACCGGTTCGGGGACAGGGATAAAGACCCAGTACTTC. Translation gives CATGSGTGIKTQYF.

This clonotype was counted only a few times. V and J are TRBV4-2 and TRBJ2-1, with 11 bases fitting TRBD1. V dropped 4 bases and J dropped 7; count of bases not matched to a gene: 9. This CDR3 comprises 16 residues. CDR1 LGHNA and CDR2 YNFKEQ come from the germline V gene. CDR3 residues: CASSRVGTGGGNEQFF. In DNA form, the CDR3 reads TGTGCCAGCAGCCGAGTGGGGACAGGGGGGGGGAATGAGCAGTTCTTC.

V and J are TRBV6-2 or TRBV6-3 and TRBJ2-4; D might be TRBD1 (7 bases). With 2 bases removed from V and 1 base from J, the gap between germline ends came to 12 bases. The CDR3 is 16 residues long. Germline lookup yields CDR1 MNHEY and CDR2 SVGEGT. This chain's CDR3 is CASSYRAGGAKNIQYF. For the CDR3, the DNA is TGTGCCAGCAGTTACCGGGCAGGGGGGGCCAAAAACATTCAGTACTTC.

This clonotype occurred a few times. This may arise from a read error, as a much more abundant clone is one base away. The CDR3 loop is CASRLTGTGNEQYF. The DNA of the CDR3 is TGTGCCAGCAGGCTTACCGGGACAGGTAATGAGCAGTACTTC. V and J are TRBV7-2 and TRBJ2-7, with 8 bases matching TRBD1. CDR1 is SGHTA, CDR2 FQGNSA, per germline. The CDR3 runs to 14 residues. V gave up 6 bases and J gave up 7 bases; unmatched junction bases: 11.

This clonotype has just one count. At one end, the junction sequence differs from germline, possibly due to a read error. The chain employs TRBV6-1 and TRBJ2-6; maybe TRBD1 (5 bases). The CDR3 runs 13 residues. The V gene's germline CDR1 is MNHNS and CDR2 SASEGT. The CDR3 DNA follows: TGTGCCAGCAGGGGTTCTGGGGCCAACGGCCTGACTTTC. It specifies CASRGSGANGLTF.

The CDR3 spells CASSYGSGGLDNEQFF. The CDR3 coding sequence is TGTGCCAGCAGTTACGGGAGCGGGGGGCTTGACAATGAGCAGTTCTTC. V is TRBV6-2 or TRBV6-3 and J is TRBJ2-1; the match to TRBD2 covers 9 bases. J was trimmed by 5 bases and V by 2 bases; bases with no gene match: 7. The CDR3 has 16 residues. Germline V CDR1 and CDR2: MNHEY, SVGEGT.

The chain employs TRBV12-3 or TRBV12-4 and TRBJ2-3; D uncertain. The CDR3 contains 14 residues. Trimming left V 1 base short and J 5 bases short, with 10 bases between. The CDR3 reads CASSLGRAQDTQYF. The CDR3 DNA reads as TGTGCCAGCAGTTTAGGACGGGCGCAAGATACGCAGTATTTT.

V and J are TRBV20-1 and TRBJ1-5; D perhaps matches TRBD1 (5 bases). The CDR3 totals 11 residues. The V end lost 6 bases, the J end lost 6 bases, and 9 bases lay between the germline ends. Germline loops: CDR1 DFQATT, CDR2 SNEGSKA (reference sequence). The CDR3, as DNA: TGCAGTGCCGGACACAGTCAGCCCCAGCATTTT. Residues: CSAGHSQPQHF.

The chain has TRBV7-9 and TRBJ1-1, with D possibly being TRBD1 (5 bases). V dropped 6 bases and J dropped 0 bases, with 17 bases sitting between them. Germline V gene data show CDR1 as SEHNR and CDR2 as FQNEAQ (reference sequence). There are 16 residues in the CDR3. The CDR3 coding sequence is TGTGCCAGCAGTCCCTCGGCAGGGCTCATGAACACTGAAGCTTTCTTT. This sequence encodes CASSPSAGLMNTEAFF.

This clonotype came up a few times. The genes are TRBV7-2 and TRBJ1-2; 7 bases are a match to TRBD1. V trimming: 3 bases; J trimming: 0 bases; junction bases outside the gene matches: 4. CDR3 length: 15 residues. Germline lookup yields CDR1 SGHTA and CDR2 FQGNSA. The CDR3 region is CASSLGQLTNYGYTF. The CDR3 bases are TGTGCCAGCAGCTTGGGACAGTTAACTAACTATGGCTACACCTTC.

This chain connects TRBV11-2 to TRBJ2-1; TRBD1 aligns across 9 bases. V was pared by 2 bases and J by 8 bases, with 10 bases of the junction left unmatched. Germline V gene data show CDR1 as SGHAT and CDR2 as FQNNGV. The CDR3 loop spans 16 amino acids. CDR3 coding DNA: TGTGCCAGCAGCTTACACGGGACAGGGCCGTTCGATGAGCAGTTCTTC. It yields the protein CASSLHGTGPFDEQFF.

The chain is built from TRBV24-1 and TRBJ2-1; D is perhaps TRBD1 or TRBD2 (6 bases each). From germline, CDR1 is KGHDR and CDR2 SFDVKD. V was shortened by 3 bases and J by 6 bases, with 14 bases between the two germline ends. The CDR3 contains 15 residues. For the CDR3, the DNA is TGTGCCACCAGTGATCGGGGGCAGCCGGGCAATGAGCAGTTCTTC. Its translation is CATSDRGQPGNEQFF.

Comments on this clonotype: The junction shows a germline mismatch at one end, possibly a read error. The chain joins TRBV5-1 to TRBJ1-5; tentatively, D is TRBD1 (6 bases). This CDR3 is built from 16 residues. CDR1 is SGHRS and CDR2 is YFSETQ in the germline V gene. CDR3 DNA: TGCGTCAGCAGCTTGGGGTCAGGGGCCAGCAATCAGCCCCAGCATTTT. Translation: CVSSLGSGASNQPQHF.

This clonotype was observed a handful of times. V usage is TRBV6-5 and J usage is TRBJ2-1; 9 bases map to TRBD2. The CDR3 has 15 amino acids. CDR1 is MNHEY, CDR2 SVGAGI, per germline. Trimming took 4 bases from V and 8 from J; bases not matched to a gene: 9. CDR3 in amino acids: CASSLAGATRDEQFF. DNA for the CDR3: TGTGCCAGCAGTTTAGCGGGGGCGACGAGGGATGAGCAGTTCTTC.

The genes are TRBV21-1 and TRBJ2-1; the table assigns TRBD2, which was not confirmed against the DNA. TRBV21-1 is given as a pseudogene. The CDR3 totals 13 residues. CDR3 residues: CASLPPHHNEQFF. The CDR3, as DNA: TGTGCCAGCCTCCCACCCCACCACAATGAGCAGTTCTTC.

This clonotype was counted at least ten times. The V call is TRBV6-5, the J call TRBJ2-7; weak D call: TRBD1 (6 bases). In germline, CDR1 is MNHEY, CDR2 SVGAGI. Trimming left V 2 bases short and J 0 bases short, with 8 bases between. The length of the CDR3 is 14 residues. In DNA, the CDR3 is TGTGCCAGCAGTTACGCGGACAGCTCCTACGAGCAGTACTTC. It yields the protein CASSYADSSYEQYF.

This clonotype was seen a handful of times. The rearrangement links TRBV24-1 to TRBJ2-4; no definite D call. The germline gives CDR1 KGHDR, CDR2 SFDVKD. The germline V and J ends were trimmed by 3 bases and 0 bases, with 11 bases remaining between them. The CDR3 contains 16 residues. CDR3 loop: CATSDNFPSAKNIQYF. The CDR3 bases are TGTGCCACCAGTGATAACTTTCCGTCAGCCAAAAACATTCAGTACTTC.

The chain combines TRBV25-1 with TRBJ2-3; D remains ambiguous. Germline assignment: CDR1 MGHDK and CDR2 SYGVNS. The CDR3 runs to 14 residues. V lost 2 bases, J lost 1 base, and 7 bases lay in between. CDR3 sequence: CASSEAWGTDTQYF. CDR3 nucleotides: TGTGCCAGCAGTGAAGCTTGGGGCACAGATACGCAGTATTTT.

This sequence joins TRBV7-9 and TRBJ2-3, with TRBD1 identical over 10 bases. The germline V gene encodes CDR1 SEHNR and CDR2 FQNEAQ (reference sequence). Germline trimming cut 4 bases from V and 2 bases from J; bases unmatched to any gene: 3. This CDR3 comprises 15 residues. The CDR3 sequence is CASSSGQGVTDTQYF. The CDR3 coding sequence is TGTGCCAGCAGCTCCGGACAGGGGGTCACAGATACGCAGTATTTT.

The chain combines TRBV27 with TRBJ1-2; 9 bases fit TRBD1. V gave up 4 bases and J gave up 5 bases; unmatched junction bases: 11. There are 16 residues in the CDR3. The germline CDR1 and CDR2 sequences are MNHEY and SMNVEV (reference sequence). The CDR3: CASSSLTGGRLYGYTF. CDR3 sequence (DNA): TGTGCCAGCAGTTCTTTGACAGGGGGACGGCTTTATGGCTACACCTTC.

This clonotype was counted between two and nine times. This chain links TRBV4-3 with TRBJ1-6; D is perhaps TRBD1 (5 bases). Germline V gene data show CDR1 as LGHNA and CDR2 as YSLEER. CDR3 length equals 17 residues. V lost 0 bases to trimming and J lost 5 bases, with 14 bases between them. CDR3 residues: CASSQDYEGLNNSPLHF. CDR3 nucleotides: TGCGCCAGCAGCCAAGATTACGAGGGGCTCAATAATTCACCCCTCCACTTT.

The chain recombines TRBV7-9 with TRBJ2-7, with D tentatively TRBD1 (6 bases). The J call is doubtful: the DNA matches TRBJ2-5 better. The V gene's germline CDR1 is SEHNR and CDR2 FQNEAQ (reference sequence). This CDR3 is 16 amino acids long. The CDR3 DNA sequence: TGTGCCAGCAGCTTTTACCAGGGGACCCGTGAAGAGACCCAGTACTTC. It encodes CASSFYQGTREETQYF.